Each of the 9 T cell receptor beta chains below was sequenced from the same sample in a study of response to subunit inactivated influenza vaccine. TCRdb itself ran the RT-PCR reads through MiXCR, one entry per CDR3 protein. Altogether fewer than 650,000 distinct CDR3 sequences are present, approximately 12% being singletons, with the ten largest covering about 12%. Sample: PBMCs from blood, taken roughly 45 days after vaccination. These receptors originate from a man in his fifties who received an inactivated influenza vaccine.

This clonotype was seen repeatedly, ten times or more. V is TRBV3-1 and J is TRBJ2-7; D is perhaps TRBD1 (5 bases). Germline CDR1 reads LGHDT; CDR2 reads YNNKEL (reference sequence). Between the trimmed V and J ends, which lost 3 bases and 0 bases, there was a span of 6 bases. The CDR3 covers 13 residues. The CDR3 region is CASSQTVSYEQYF. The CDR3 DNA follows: TGTGCCAGCAGCCAGACAGTCTCCTACGAGCAGTACTTC.

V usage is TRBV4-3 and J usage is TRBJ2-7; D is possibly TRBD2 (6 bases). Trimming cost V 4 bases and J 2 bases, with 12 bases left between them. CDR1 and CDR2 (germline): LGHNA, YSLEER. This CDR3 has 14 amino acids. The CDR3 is CASSPRLGPYEQYF. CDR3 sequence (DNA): TGCGCCAGCAGCCCGAGACTAGGGCCCTACGAGCAGTACTTC.

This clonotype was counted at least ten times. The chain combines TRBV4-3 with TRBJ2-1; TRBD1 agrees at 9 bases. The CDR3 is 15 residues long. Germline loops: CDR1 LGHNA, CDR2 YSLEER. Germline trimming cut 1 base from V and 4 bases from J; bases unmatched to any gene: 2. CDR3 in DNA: TGCGCCAGCAGCCAAGGGGACAGGGTGTACAATGAGCAGTTCTTC. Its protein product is CASSQGDRVYNEQFF.

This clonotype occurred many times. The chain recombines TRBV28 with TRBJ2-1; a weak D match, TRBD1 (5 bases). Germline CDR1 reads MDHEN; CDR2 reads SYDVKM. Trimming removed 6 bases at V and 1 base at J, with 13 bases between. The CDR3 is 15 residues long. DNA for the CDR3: TGTGCCAGCAGCTCGGACACGATGTCCTACAATGAGCAGTTCTTC. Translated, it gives CASSSDTMSYNEQFF.

This CDR3 is CATSDGGRTSGRAGEQFF. The CDR3 DNA sequence: TGTGCCACCAGTGACGGGGGCCGGACTAGCGGGAGGGCGGGTGAGCAGTTCTTC. The chain combines TRBV24-1 with TRBJ2-1, with 15 nucleotides matching TRBD2. Trimming removed 4 bases from V and 9 bases from J; junction bases left unmatched: 12. The germline gives CDR1 KGHDR, CDR2 SFDVKD. This CDR3 is 18 amino acids long.

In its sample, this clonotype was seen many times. The CDR3 protein is CASSLGGWVTYF. The CDR3 region has the DNA TGTGCCAGCAGCTTAGGAGGATGGGTGACGTACTTC. The chain combines TRBV7-2 with TRBJ2-7; D is undetermined. This CDR3 comprises 12 residues. Trimming cost V 1 base and J 12 bases, with 13 bases left between them. Germline values: CDR1 SGHTA, CDR2 FQGNSA.

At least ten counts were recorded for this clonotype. For the CDR3, the DNA is TGTGCCAGCAGTCCTCATTTAGCGGGGATGGAGACCCAGTACTTC. Amino acids: CASSPHLAGMETQYF. The rearrangement links TRBV12-3 or TRBV12-4 to TRBJ2-5; 8 nucleotides line up with TRBD2. V was clipped by 5 bases and J by 5 bases; unmatched bases: 10. The CDR3 has 15 residues.

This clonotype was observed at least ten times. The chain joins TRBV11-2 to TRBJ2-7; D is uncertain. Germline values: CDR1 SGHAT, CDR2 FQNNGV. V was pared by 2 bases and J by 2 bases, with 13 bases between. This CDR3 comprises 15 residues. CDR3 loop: CASSLLTSHPYEQYF. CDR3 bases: TGTGCCAGCAGCTTACTGACAAGTCATCCCTACGAGCAGTACTTC.

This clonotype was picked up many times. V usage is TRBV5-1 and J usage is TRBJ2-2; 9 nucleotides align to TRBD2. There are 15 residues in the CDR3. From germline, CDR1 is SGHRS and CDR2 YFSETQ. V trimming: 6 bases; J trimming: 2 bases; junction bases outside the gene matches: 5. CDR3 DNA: TGCGCCAGCAAGACGACTAGCGGAAACACCGGGGAGCTGTTTTTT. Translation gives CASKTTSGNTGELFF.